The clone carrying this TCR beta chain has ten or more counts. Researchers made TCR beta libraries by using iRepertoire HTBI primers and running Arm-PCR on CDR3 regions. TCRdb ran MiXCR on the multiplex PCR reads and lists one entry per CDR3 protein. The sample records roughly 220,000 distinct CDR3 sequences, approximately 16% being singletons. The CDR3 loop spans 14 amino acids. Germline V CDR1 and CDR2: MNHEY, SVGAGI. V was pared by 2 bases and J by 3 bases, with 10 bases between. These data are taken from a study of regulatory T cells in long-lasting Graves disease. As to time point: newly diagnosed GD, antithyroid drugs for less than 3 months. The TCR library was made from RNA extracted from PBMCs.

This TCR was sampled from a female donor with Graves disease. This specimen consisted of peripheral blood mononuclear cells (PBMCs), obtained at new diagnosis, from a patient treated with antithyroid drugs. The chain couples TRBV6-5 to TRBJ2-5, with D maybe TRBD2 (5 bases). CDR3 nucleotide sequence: TGTGCCAGCAGTTACCACGAGGGCAAAGAGACCCAGTACTTC. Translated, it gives CASSYHEGKETQYF.